These 30 T cell receptor beta chains came from one sample sequenced in a study of T cell changes during pregnancy in multiple sclerosis. Generated by immunoSEQ multiplex PCR, the TCRdb table keeps only in-frame clones and is missing some. The sample has over 80,000 clones, about nine tenths seen once. The sample consisted of peripheral blood, taken in the second trimester of pregnancy. These receptors all stem from a female donor in good health, enrolled as a control in a pregnancy study.

This clone showed up just once. The chain recombines TRBV28 with TRBJ2-3; no clear D. Trimming cost V 4 bases and J 0 bases, with 8 bases left between them. Looked up from germline, CDR1 is MDHEN and CDR2 is SYDVKM. This CDR3 is built from 14 residues. Written as DNA, the CDR3 is TGTGCCAGCAGTTCCTGGCGGAGCACAGATACGCAGTATTTT. Amino acids: CASSSWRSTDTQYF. Using reference TRBV28 and TRBJ2-3 for the parts outside the CDR3, the full variable domain is DVKVTQSSRYLVKRTGEKVFLECVQDMDHENMFWYRQDPGLGLRLIYFSYDVKMKEKGDIPEGYSVSREKKERFSLILESASTNQTSMYLCASSSWRSTDTQYFGPGTRLTVL.

The chain has TRBV27 and TRBJ1-2; D unresolved. Germline V gene lookup returns CDR1 MNHEY and CDR2 SMNVEV (reference sequence). The CDR3 has 13 residues. V was cut by 4 bases and J by 6 bases, with 12 bases left in between. The CDR3 DNA is TGTGCCAGCAGTTCCGGTCGGGAGCATGGCTACACCTTC. As protein: CASSSGREHGYTF.

The chain couples TRBV11-3 to TRBJ2-7; 9 nucleotides agree with TRBD1. The germline gives CDR1 SGHNT, CDR2 YENEEA. Trimming cost V 5 bases and J 6 bases; bases outside gene matches: 5. The CDR3 contains 13 residues. DNA for the CDR3: TGTGCCAGCAGCGCTTACAGGGGGCGCGAGCAGTACTTC. It is translated as CASSAYRGREQYF.

This chain connects TRBV27 to TRBJ2-3; weak D call: TRBD2 (5 bases). CDR1 and CDR2 (germline): MNHEY, SMNVEV (reference sequence). The length of the CDR3 is 15 residues. With 3 bases removed from V and 1 base from J, the gap between germline ends came to 11 bases. Here the CDR3 DNA reads TGTGCCAGCAGTTTTGCTGTGAGGGGCACAGATACGCAGTATTTT. Its protein is CASSFAVRGTDTQYF.

The chain is built from TRBV5-1 and TRBJ2-7, with a possible D match to TRBD2 (5 bases). Germline lookup yields CDR1 SGHRS and CDR2 YFSETQ. V gave up 3 bases and J gave up 6 bases, with 13 bases separating them. This CDR3 contains 13 residues. CDR3 coding DNA: TGCGCCAGCAGCTCACCTCGGACTGGCGAGCAGTACTTC. It is translated as CASSSPRTGEQYF. The full variable domain, in which reference TRBV5-1 and TRBJ2-7 provide the parts outside the CDR3, is KAGVTQTPRYLIKTRGQQVTLSCSPISGHRSVSWYQQTPGQGLQFLFEYFSETQRNKGNFPGRFSGRQFSNSRSEMNVSTLELGDSALYLCASSSPRTGEQYFGPGTRLTVT.

The genes are TRBV5-1 and TRBJ1-1, with D unclear. This CDR3 is 16 amino acids long. V was clipped by 2 bases and J by 3 bases, with 17 bases between them. Germline loops: CDR1 SGHRS, CDR2 YFSETQ. In DNA, the CDR3 is TGCGCCAGCAGCTTCTTAGGACCCTTGAGGGACACTGAAGCTTTCTTT. This encodes CASSFLGPLRDTEAFF.

The chain is built from TRBV9 and TRBJ2-3; D may be TRBD1 (6 bases). Germline loops: CDR1 SGDLS, CDR2 YYNGEE. Trimming took off 4 bases at V and 2 bases at J, with 14 bases between the two ends. The CDR3 has 15 residues. The CDR3 nucleotides read TGTGCCAGCAGCCGGTTAGGGGGACCCACAGATACGCAGTATTTT. As protein: CASSRLGGPTDTQYF.

The chain carries TRBV12-5 and TRBJ1-6, with 7 bases lining up with TRBD1. The CDR3 loop spans 15 amino acids. After removal of 3 bases from V and 9 bases from J, the junction contained 8 bases not matched to a gene. The V gene's germline CDR1 is LGHNT and CDR2 FRNRAP. CDR3 coding DNA: TGTGCTAGTGGTTTTTCTGAGGGGGCAGGTTCACCCCTCCACTTT. Translating it yields CASGFSEGAGSPLHF.

The chain links TRBV27 to TRBJ2-1, with 14 bases matching TRBD2. CDR3 length: 16 residues. Trimming took 7 bases from V and 9 from J; bases not matched to a gene: 11. CDR1 is MNHEY and CDR2 is SMNVEV in the germline V gene (reference sequence). CDR3 in amino acids: CASTVTSGRAIGEQFF. DNA for the CDR3: TGTGCCAGCACCGTGACTAGCGGGAGGGCCATTGGTGAGCAGTTCTTC.

The chain joins TRBV5-1 to TRBJ2-5, with 9 bases aligning to TRBD2. Germline V CDR1 and CDR2: SGHRS, YFSETQ. Trimming took 6 bases from V and 1 from J; bases not matched to a gene: 7. The CDR3 contains 15 residues. The CDR3 sequence is CASTVQRGVQETQYF. In nucleotides, the CDR3 is TGCGCCAGCACCGTACAGCGGGGGGTCCAAGAGACCCAGTACTTC.

This rearrangement joins TRBV4-1 to TRBJ1-2, with D possibly being TRBD1 (6 bases). Germline V CDR1 and CDR2: MGHRA, YSYEKL. V lost 0 bases and J lost 3, with 11 bases in between. The CDR3 is 15 amino acids. CDR3 nucleotides: TGCGCCAGCAGCCAAGAGTGGGGGGGCGACTATGGCTACACCTTC. Its translation is CASSQEWGGDYGYTF.

The chain uses TRBV18 and TRBJ1-3; 9 positions agree with TRBD1. V was pared by 8 bases and J by 2 bases, with 10 bases of the junction left unmatched. The CDR3 covers 16 residues. Germline assignment: CDR1 KGHSH and CDR2 LQKENI. The CDR3 spells CASPGQGGLTGNTIYF. DNA of the CDR3: TGTGCCAGCCCGGGACAGGGAGGTCTCACTGGAAACACCATATATTTT.

V gene TRBV6-5 combines with J gene TRBJ2-1; weak D call: TRBD1 (5 bases). Trimming shortened V by 5 bases and J by 4 bases, and 15 bases separated the two germline ends. This CDR3 comprises 15 residues. Germline V lookup: CDR1 MNHEY, CDR2 SVGAGI. The CDR3 DNA is TGTGCCAGCAGTCAGTACAGGAACCTATACAATGAGCAGTTCTTC. Its protein product is CASSQYRNLYNEQFF.

The chain is built from TRBV19 and TRBJ1-6; a weak D match, TRBD1 (6 bases). The CDR3 totals 18 residues. Looked up from germline, CDR1 is LNHDA and CDR2 is SQIVND (reference sequence). V was clipped by 2 bases and J by 0 bases, with 14 bases between them. CDR3 sequence (DNA): TGTGCCAGTAGTATAAGAAACAGGGCAAGCTCCTATAATTCACCCCTCCACTTT. Amino acid sequence: CASSIRNRASSYNSPLHF. Looking up the rest from reference TRBV19 and TRBJ1-6 gives the full variable domain: DGGITQSPKYLFRKEGQNVTLSCEQNLNHDAMYWYRQDPGQGLRLIYYSQIVNDFQKGDIAEGYSVSREKKESFPLTVTSAQKNPTAFYLCASSIRNRASSYNSPLHFGNGTRLTVT.

The V gene is TRBV11-2, the J gene TRBJ2-3; D unclear. The germline V and J ends were trimmed by 2 bases and 0 bases, with 15 bases remaining between them. CDR1 is SGHAT, CDR2 FQNNGV, per germline. The CDR3 consists of 17 residues. CDR3 sequence reads: CASSLISWALSTDTQYF. CDR3 DNA: TGTGCCAGCAGCTTAATCTCTTGGGCTCTAAGCACAGATACGCAGTATTTT.

The V and J genes are TRBV7-8 and TRBJ2-1, with 7 nucleotides matching TRBD2. Germline CDR1 SGHVS, CDR2 FQNEAQ. The CDR3 consists of 11 residues. V lost 4 bases and J lost 14; bases outside the gene matches: 5. CDR3 nucleotides: TGTGCCAGCAGCTCTGGACTAGATGAGTTCTTC. Translation: CASSSGLDEFF.

J is TRBJ2-7 and V is TRBV7-2, with 8 positions matching TRBD2. The CDR3 totals 14 residues. The germline V gene has CDR1 SGHTA and CDR2 FQGNSA. The V gene end was trimmed by 4 bases and the J gene end by 5 bases; junction bases not matched to a gene: 7. The DNA for the CDR3 is TGTGCCAGCAGCTGGGCCGGGGGGGTGAACGAGCAGTACTTC. Its translation: CASSWAGGVNEQYF.

The chain is built from TRBV5-5 and TRBJ1-1; 9 nucleotides agree with TRBD1. The CDR3 runs to 13 residues. Trimming cost V 4 bases and J 7 bases; bases outside gene matches: 5. Per the germline V gene, CDR1 is SGHKS and CDR2 is YYEKEE (reference sequence). CDR3 sequence (DNA): TGTGCCAGCAGCAGGGACAGGGCTATTGAAGCTTTCTTT. This codes for CASSRDRAIEAFF.

This clone was counted ten times or more. The chain links TRBV6-4 to TRBJ2-3, with TRBD1 identical over 11 bases. The V and J ends lost 2 bases and 4 bases, in that order; junction bases with no gene match: 5. Germline loops: CDR1 MRHNA, CDR2 SNTAGT. The CDR3 is made up of 16 amino acids. In DNA, the CDR3 is TGTGCCAGCAGTGACCTGCCGGGACAGGGGGCAGATACGCAGTATTTT. Its translation is CASSDLPGQGADTQYF.

The chain joins TRBV9 to TRBJ2-1, with 8 bases matching TRBD1. This CDR3 has 15 amino acids. Losses at the gene ends were 4 bases for V and 5 bases for J; bases not matched to a gene: 8. CDR1 and CDR2 (germline): SGDLS, YYNGEE. The CDR3 DNA reads TGTGCCAGCAGCACCAGGGACAGGTTTAACAATGAGCAGTTCTTC. It codes for CASSTRDRFNNEQFF.

In its sample, this clone was seen once. The chain combines TRBV7-2 with TRBJ2-5, with a weak D call TRBD1 (6 bases). The CDR3 has 11 amino acids. Germline CDR1 and CDR2: SGHTA and FQGNSA. The V end lost 0 bases, the J end lost 10 bases, and 6 bases lay between the germline ends. The CDR3: CASSLAGGQYF. CDR3 coding DNA: TGTGCCAGCAGCTTAGCAGGGGGCCAGTACTTC. Together with reference TRBV7-2 and TRBJ2-5, the CDR3 gives the full variable domain: GAGVSQSPSNKVTEKGKDVELRCDPISGHTALYWYRQSLGQGLEFLIYFQGNSAPDKSGLPSDRFSAERTGGSVSTLTIQRTQQEDSAVYLCASSLAGGQYFGPGTRLLVL.

This chain uses TRBV6-5 with TRBJ2-7, with D unresolved. Trimming pared 4 bases from V and 2 bases from J, leaving 3 bases between. Germline V gene sequence: CDR1 MNHEY, CDR2 SVGAGI. The CDR3 length is 11 residues. The CDR3 region has the DNA TGTGCCAGCAGTTCTCCCTACGAGCAGTACTTC. Translating gives CASSSPYEQYF.

The chain has TRBV28 and TRBJ2-3; 7 bases fit TRBD2. Unmatched junction bases numbered 4, after V lost 1 base and J lost 3 bases. This CDR3 has 15 amino acids. CDR1 and CDR2 from the germline V gene are MDHEN and SYDVKM. CDR3 residues: CASSLLGGLTDTQYF. CDR3 sequence (DNA): TGTGCCAGCAGTTTATTGGGGGGGTTGACAGATACGCAGTATTTT.

CDR3 residues: CASSQEGQGVKNIQYF. CDR3 nucleotides: TGTGCCAGCAGCCAAGAAGGTCAGGGTGTCAAAAACATTCAGTACTTC. The chain links TRBV4-2 to TRBJ2-4, with D perhaps TRBD1 (5 bases). V lost 0 bases to trimming and J lost 3 bases, with 12 bases between them. The CDR3 extends over 16 amino acids. Germline CDR1 and CDR2: LGHNA and YNFKEQ.

This chain joins TRBV14 and TRBJ1-4; 7 bases are a match to TRBD1. This CDR3 is 14 amino acids long. The germline V gene encodes CDR1 SGHDN and CDR2 FVKESK. The V segment lost 5 bases and the J segment 11 bases; nucleotides outside the gene matches: 11. In nucleotides, the CDR3 is TGTGCCAGCAGCTTTACACAGGGGTTAGGGAAACTGTTTTTT. It encodes CASSFTQGLGKLFF.

This sequence joins TRBV4-1 and TRBJ1-1, with 10 bases that match TRBD1. In germline, CDR1 is MGHRA, CDR2 YSYEKL. Trimming cost V 1 base and J 4 bases; bases outside gene matches: 3. The CDR3 extends over 15 amino acids. The CDR3 nucleotides are TGCGCCAGCAGCCAAGTTAGGACAGGGGGCACTGAAGCTTTCTTT. This translates into CASSQVRTGGTEAFF.

This clone showed up just once. The V call is TRBV5-1, the J call TRBJ1-1; D perhaps matches TRBD1 (5 bases). Germline CDR1 and CDR2: SGHRS and YFSETQ. This CDR3 is built from 14 residues. V was pared by 3 bases and J by 11 bases, with 20 bases between. This CDR3 is CASSSTAQGSNAFF. CDR3 DNA: TGCGCCAGCAGCTCAACAGCTCAGGGAAGTAACGCTTTCTTT.

The chain couples TRBV18 to TRBJ2-7; a weak D match, TRBD1 (6 bases). CDR1 KGHSH and CDR2 LQKENI come from the germline V gene. V was pared by 3 bases and J by 0 bases, with 12 bases between. This CDR3 region has 15 residues. The CDR3 is CASSPYRESSYEQYF. The CDR3, as DNA: TGTGCCAGCTCACCCTACAGGGAAAGCTCCTACGAGCAGTACTTC.

V gene TRBV5-6 combines with J gene TRBJ1-6; D not resolved. CDR3 length equals 18 residues. Germline CDR1 SGHDT, CDR2 YYEEEE. The V end lost 1 base, the J end lost 9 bases, and 23 bases lay between the germline ends. Here the CDR3 DNA reads TGTGCCAGCAGCTTGAAAGGGAGTCTCTACCATGATCCTTCACCCCTCCACTTT. It translates to CASSLKGSLYHDPSPLHF.

The rearrangement joins TRBV5-5 to TRBJ2-7; tentative D call: TRBD1 (5 bases). V gave up 3 bases and J gave up 6 bases, with 10 bases separating them. The CDR3 has 12 residues. Germline loops: CDR1 SGHKS, CDR2 YYEKEE (reference sequence). CDR3 nucleotides: TGTGCCAGCAGCTCCCCAGGGCCCGAGCAGTACTTC. As protein: CASSSPGPEQYF. Using reference TRBV5-5 and TRBJ2-7 for the parts outside the CDR3, the full variable domain is DAGVTQSPTHLIKTRGQQVTLRCSPISGHKSVSWYQQVLGQGPQFIFQYYEKEERGRGNFPDRFSARQFPNYSSELNVNALLLGDSALYLCASSSPGPEQYFGPGTRLTVT.